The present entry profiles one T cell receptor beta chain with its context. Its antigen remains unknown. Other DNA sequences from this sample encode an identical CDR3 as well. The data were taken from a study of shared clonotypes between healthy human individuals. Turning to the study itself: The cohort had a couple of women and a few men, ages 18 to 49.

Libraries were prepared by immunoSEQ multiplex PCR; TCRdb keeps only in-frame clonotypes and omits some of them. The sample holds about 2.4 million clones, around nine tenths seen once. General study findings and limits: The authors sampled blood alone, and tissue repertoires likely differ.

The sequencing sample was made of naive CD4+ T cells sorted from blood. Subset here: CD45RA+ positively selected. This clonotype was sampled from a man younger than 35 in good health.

The CDR3 here is CASSLEGRANYGYTF. As DNA, the CDR3 is TGCGCCAGCAGCTTGGAGGGGCGAGCTAACTATGGCTACACCTTC. The chain is built from TRBV5-1 and TRBJ1-2, with TRBD1 as a possible D gene (5 bases). Germline CDR1 and CDR2: SGHRS and YFSETQ. The germline V and J ends were trimmed by 0 bases and 0 bases, with 9 bases remaining between them. This CDR3 is 15 amino acids long.